This TCR beta chain was recovered during a study of regulatory T cells in long-lasting Graves disease. Germline assignment: CDR1 MNHNS and CDR2 SASEGT. The CDR3 consists of 15 residues. V lost 5 bases, J lost 2 bases, and 14 bases lay in between. Indicated time point: newly diagnosed GD, antithyroid drugs for less than 3 months. Isolated PBMC RNA provided the starting material for the TCR library. Study-level points and caveats: Persistent Graves' patients showed a TCR diversity that was lower than that of newly diagnosed ones. Repertoires from persistent disease leaned toward TRBV28, TRBJ1-2 and TRBJ2-5.

Combining iRepertoire HTBI primers with Arm-PCR of CDR3 regions, the authors built TCR beta libraries. MiXCR was run by TCRdb on the multiplex PCR reads, yielding one entry per CDR3 protein. Among about 520,000 distinct CDR3 sequences listed, around 12% were seen once. The sample holds many counts of this clonotype. Its antigen is still unknown. The same sample was also used in a study of T cells in Graves' hyperthyroidism and ophthalmopathy. According to that study: Pregnant or lactating patients were excluded, as were those with uncontrolled infection or other autoimmune disease. Researchers found most expanded thyroid clonotypes above 0.001 in blood as well.

This chain uses TRBV6-1 with TRBJ2-3, with D tentatively TRBD2 (5 bases). Sequencing was performed on peripheral blood mononuclear cells (PBMCs), taken at new diagnosis, from a patient treated with antithyroid drugs. This TCR was sampled from a woman aged 25-40 years with Graves disease. The CDR3 reads CASSKTAEITDTQYF. As DNA, the CDR3 is TGTGCCAGCAGTAAAACAGCGGAGATCACAGATACGCAGTATTTT.